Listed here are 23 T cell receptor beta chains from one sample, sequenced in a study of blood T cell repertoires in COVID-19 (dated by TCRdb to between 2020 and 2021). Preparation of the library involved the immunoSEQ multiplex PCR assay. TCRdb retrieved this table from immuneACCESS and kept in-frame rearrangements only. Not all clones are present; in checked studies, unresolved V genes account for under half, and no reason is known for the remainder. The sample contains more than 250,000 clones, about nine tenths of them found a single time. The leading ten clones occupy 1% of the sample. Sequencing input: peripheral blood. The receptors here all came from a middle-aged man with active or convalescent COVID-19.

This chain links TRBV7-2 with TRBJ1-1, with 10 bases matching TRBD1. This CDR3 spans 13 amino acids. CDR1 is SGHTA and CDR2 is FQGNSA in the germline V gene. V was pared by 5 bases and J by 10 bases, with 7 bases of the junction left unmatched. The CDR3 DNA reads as TGTGCCAGCAGCCCCCGGGACAGGGGAACAGCTTTCTTT. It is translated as CASSPRDRGTAFF.

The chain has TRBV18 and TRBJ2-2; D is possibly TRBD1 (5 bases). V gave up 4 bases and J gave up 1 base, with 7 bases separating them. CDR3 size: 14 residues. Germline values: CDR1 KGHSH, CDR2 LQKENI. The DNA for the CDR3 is TGTGCCAGCTCACAACAGGTGAACACCGGGGAGCTGTTTTTT. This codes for CASSQQVNTGELFF.

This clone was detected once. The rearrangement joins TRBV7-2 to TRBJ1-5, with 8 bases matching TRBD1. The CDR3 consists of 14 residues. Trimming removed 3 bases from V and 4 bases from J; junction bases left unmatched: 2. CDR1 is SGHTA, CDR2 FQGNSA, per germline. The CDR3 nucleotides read TGTGCCAGCAGCTTGCAGGGGGCGAATCAGCCCCAGCATTTT. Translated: CASSLQGANQPQHF.

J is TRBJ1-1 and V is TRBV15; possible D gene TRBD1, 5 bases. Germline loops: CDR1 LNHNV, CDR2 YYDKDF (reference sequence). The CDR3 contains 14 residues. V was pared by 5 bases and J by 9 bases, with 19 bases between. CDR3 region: CATSVQGQSVQAFF. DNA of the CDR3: TGTGCCACCAGCGTTCAGGGTCAGTCGGTGCAAGCTTTCTTT.

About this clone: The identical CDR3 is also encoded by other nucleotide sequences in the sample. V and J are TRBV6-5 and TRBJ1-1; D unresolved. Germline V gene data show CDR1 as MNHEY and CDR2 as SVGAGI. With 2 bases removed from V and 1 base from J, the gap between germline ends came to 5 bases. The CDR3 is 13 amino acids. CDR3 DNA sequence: TGTGCCAGCAGTTACGGGCGGAACACTGAAGCTTTCTTT. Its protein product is CASSYGRNTEAFF.

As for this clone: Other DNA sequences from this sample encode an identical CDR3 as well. As DNA, the CDR3 is TGTGCCAGCAGTCCCGACAGGGAAGCAACTAATGAAAAACTGTTTTTT. Its protein product is CASSPDREATNEKLFF. The gene calls are TRBV28 and TRBJ1-4, with TRBD1 identical over 7 bases. V lost 5 bases to trimming and J lost 0 bases; unmatched junction nucleotides: 6. Looked up from germline, CDR1 is MDHEN and CDR2 is SYDVKM. There are 16 residues in the CDR3.

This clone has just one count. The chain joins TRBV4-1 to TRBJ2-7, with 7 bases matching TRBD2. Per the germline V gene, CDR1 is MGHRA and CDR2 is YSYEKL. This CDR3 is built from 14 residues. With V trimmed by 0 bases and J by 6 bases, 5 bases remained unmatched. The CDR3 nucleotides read TGCGCCAGCAGCCAAGATTGGGGGGGGGTCGAGCAGTACTTC. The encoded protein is CASSQDWGGVEQYF.

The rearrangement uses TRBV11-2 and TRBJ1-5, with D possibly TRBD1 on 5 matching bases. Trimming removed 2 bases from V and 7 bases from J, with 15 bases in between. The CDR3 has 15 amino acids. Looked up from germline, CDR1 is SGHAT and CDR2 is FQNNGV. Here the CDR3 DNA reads TGTGCCAGCAGCTTACTGCCAGGGTCGGAGCAGCCCCAGCATTTT. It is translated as CASSLLPGSEQPQHF.

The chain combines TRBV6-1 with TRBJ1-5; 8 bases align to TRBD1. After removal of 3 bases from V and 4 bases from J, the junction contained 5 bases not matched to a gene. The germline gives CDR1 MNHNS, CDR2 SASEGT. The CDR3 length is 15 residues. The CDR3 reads CASSERTGSNQPQHF. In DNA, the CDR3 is TGTGCCAGCAGTGAGAGGACAGGGAGTAATCAGCCCCAGCATTTT.

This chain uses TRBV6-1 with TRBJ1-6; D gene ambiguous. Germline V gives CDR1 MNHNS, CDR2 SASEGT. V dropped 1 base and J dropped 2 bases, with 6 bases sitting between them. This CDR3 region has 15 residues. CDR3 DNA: TGTGCCAGCAGTGAAGGAGAGGCCTATAATTCACCCCTCCACTTT. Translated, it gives CASSEGEAYNSPLHF.

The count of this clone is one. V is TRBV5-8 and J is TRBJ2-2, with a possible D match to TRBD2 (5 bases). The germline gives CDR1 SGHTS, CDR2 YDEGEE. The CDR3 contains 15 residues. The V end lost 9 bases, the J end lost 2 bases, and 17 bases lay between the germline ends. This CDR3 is CATLSGGLNTGELFF. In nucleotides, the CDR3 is TGTGCCACGCTAAGTGGAGGATTAAACACCGGGGAGCTGTTTTTT.

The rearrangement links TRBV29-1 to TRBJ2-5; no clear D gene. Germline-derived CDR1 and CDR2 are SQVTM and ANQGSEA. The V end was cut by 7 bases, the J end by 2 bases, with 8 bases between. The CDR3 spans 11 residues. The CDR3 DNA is TGCAGCGCCGGGTTACAAGAGACCCAGTACTTC. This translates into CSAGLQETQYF.

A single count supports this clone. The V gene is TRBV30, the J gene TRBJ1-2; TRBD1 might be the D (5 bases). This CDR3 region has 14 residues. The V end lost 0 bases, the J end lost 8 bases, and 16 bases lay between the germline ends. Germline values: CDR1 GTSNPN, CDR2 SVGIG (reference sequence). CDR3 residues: CAWSVGAAALGYTF. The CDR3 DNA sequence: TGTGCCTGGAGTGTAGGGGCGGCTGCTCTGGGCTACACCTTC.

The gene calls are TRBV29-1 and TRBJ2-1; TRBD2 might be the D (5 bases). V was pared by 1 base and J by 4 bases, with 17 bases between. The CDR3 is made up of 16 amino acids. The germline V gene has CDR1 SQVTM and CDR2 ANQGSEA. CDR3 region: CSVEGGVGWGYNEQFF. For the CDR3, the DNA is TGCAGCGTTGAAGGGGGAGTGGGGTGGGGTTACAATGAGCAGTTCTTC.

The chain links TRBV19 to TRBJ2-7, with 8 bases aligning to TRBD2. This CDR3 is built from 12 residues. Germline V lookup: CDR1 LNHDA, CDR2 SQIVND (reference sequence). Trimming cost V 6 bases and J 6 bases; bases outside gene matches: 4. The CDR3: CASSPTSGEQYF. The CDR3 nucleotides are TGTGCCAGTAGCCCTACTAGCGGCGAGCAGTACTTC. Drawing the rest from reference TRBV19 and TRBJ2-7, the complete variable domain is DGGITQSPKYLFRKEGQNVTLSCEQNLNHDAMYWYRQDPGQGLRLIYYSQIVNDFQKGDIAEGYSVSREKKESFPLTVTSAQKNPTAFYLCASSPTSGEQYFGPGTRLTVT.

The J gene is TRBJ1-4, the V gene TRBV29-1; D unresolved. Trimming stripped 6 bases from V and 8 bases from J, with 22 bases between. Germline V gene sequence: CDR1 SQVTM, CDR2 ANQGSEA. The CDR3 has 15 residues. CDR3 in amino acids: CSVRPRGGDREKLFF. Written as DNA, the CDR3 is TGCAGCGTCCGTCCCCGGGGTGGAGATCGGGAAAAACTGTTTTTT.

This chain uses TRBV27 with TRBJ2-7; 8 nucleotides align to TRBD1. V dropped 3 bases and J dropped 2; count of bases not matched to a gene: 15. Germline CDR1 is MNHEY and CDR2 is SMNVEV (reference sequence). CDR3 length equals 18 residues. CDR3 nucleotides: TGTGCCAGCAGTTTGACCGGGACAGGTCTCCGGCGGACCTACGAGCAGTACTTC. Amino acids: CASSLTGTGLRRTYEQYF.

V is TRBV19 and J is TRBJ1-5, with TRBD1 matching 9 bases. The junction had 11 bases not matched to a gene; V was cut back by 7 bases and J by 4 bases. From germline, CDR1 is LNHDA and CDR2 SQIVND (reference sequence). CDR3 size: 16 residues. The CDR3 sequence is CASTPMGQGENQPQHF. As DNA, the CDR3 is TGTGCCAGTACCCCTATGGGACAGGGAGAAAATCAGCCCCAGCATTTT.

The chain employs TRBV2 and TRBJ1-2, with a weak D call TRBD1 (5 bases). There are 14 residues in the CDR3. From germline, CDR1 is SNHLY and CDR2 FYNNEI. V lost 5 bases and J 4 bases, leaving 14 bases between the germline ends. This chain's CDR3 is CASSSDGGVYGYTF. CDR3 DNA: TGTGCCAGCAGTAGTGACGGAGGGGTCTATGGCTACACCTTC. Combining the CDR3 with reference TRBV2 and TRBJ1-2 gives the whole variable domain EPEVTQTPSHQVTQMGQEVILRCVPISNHLYFYWYRQILGQKVEFLVSFYNNEISEKSEIFDDQFSVERPDGSNFTLKIRSTKLEDSAMYFCASSSDGGVYGYTFGSGTRLTVV.

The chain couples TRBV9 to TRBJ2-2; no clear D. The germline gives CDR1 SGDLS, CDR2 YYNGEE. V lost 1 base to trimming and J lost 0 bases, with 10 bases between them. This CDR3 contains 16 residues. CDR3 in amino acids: CASSVNSPSNTGELFF. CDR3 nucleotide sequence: TGTGCCAGCAGCGTAAACTCGCCGTCGAACACCGGGGAGCTGTTTTTT. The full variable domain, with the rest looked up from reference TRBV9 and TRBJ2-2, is DSGVTQTPKHLITATGQRVTLRCSPRSGDLSVYWYQQSLDQGLQFLIQYYNGEERAKGNILERFSAQQFPDLHSELNLSSLELGDSALYFCASSVNSPSNTGELFFGEGSRLTVL.

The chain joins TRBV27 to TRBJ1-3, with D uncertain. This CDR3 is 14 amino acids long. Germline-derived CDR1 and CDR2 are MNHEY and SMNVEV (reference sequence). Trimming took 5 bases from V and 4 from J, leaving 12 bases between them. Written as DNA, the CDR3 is TGTGCCAGCAGTCCAGACTACAGCGGAAACACCATATATTTT. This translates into CASSPDYSGNTIYF.

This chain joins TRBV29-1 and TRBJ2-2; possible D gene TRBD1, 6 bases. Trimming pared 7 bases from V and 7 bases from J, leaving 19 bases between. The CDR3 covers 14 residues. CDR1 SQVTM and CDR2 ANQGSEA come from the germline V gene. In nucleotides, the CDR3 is TGCAGCGCCACCTCCACAGGGACGGACGGGGAGCTGTTTTTT. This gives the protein CSATSTGTDGELFF.

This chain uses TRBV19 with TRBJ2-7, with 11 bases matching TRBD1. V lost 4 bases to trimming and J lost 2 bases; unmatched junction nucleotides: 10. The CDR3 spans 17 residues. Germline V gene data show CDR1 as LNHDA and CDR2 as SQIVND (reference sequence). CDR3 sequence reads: CASSTGTGGGRAYEQYF. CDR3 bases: TGTGCCAGTAGTACTGGGACAGGGGGGGGACGAGCCTACGAGCAGTACTTC.